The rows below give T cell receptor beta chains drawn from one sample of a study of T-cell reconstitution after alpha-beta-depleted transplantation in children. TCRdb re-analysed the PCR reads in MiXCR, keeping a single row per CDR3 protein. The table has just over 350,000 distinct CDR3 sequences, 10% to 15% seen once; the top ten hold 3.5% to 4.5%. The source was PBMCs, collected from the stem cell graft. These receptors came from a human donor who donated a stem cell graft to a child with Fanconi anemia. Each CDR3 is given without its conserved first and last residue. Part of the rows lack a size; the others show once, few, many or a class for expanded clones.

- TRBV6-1 ASEGQGVPLANYGYT
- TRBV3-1 ASSPQIGNSPLH
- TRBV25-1 ASSEIQDTTRYGYT
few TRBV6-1 ASSEAWGGYGYT
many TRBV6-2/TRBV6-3 ASSYRRNRLRNYGYT
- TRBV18 ASSNSGHEQF
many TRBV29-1 SVSRGLEPNEQF
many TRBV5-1 ASSKLDTGELF
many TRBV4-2 ASSQVRQAHTGELF
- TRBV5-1 ASSPDGAYEQY
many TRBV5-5 ASSLRVATDTQY
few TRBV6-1 ASRHRDRADTQY
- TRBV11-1 ASSPWTGSGTSGNTIY
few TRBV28 ASSLRGAGEKLF
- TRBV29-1 SVEGGVTHTEAF
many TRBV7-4 ASSSLRRPPAPKNIQY
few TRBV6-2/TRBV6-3 ASSSGGGGDTEAF